A single sample is the source of the 19 T cell receptor beta chains below, sequenced in a study of T cell responses to AZD1222 COVID-19 vaccine. Sequenced by immunoSEQ multiplex PCR; TCRdb stores in-frame clones only, minus some. The sample has about 130,000 clones; 85% to 90% are singletons. The material sequenced was peripheral blood, taken on day 0 of AZD1222 vaccination. The receptors originated from an adult in good health.

This clone occurred once. The chain carries TRBV7-2 and TRBJ1-5, with a possible D match to TRBD1 (6 bases). CDR3 length: 15 residues. Trimming shortened V by 6 bases and J by 15 bases, and 27 bases separated the two germline ends. Germline values: CDR1 SGHTA, CDR2 FQGNSA. The CDR3, as DNA: TGTGCCAGCAGTGTCAGAGGGGGGAGAGACAGTAGGCCGCATTTT. Translation: CASSVRGGRDSRPHF.

The V gene is TRBV7-9, the J gene TRBJ2-4; possibly TRBD2 for D (5 bases). Germline CDR1 and CDR2: SEHNR and FQNEAQ (reference sequence). The CDR3 has 17 amino acids. Trimming pared 4 bases from V and 7 bases from J, leaving 23 bases between. CDR3 protein: CASSSPARGGEGNIQYF. In DNA, the CDR3 is TGTGCCAGCAGCTCCCCAGCTAGAGGAGGTGAAGGGAACATTCAGTACTTC. Drawing the rest from reference TRBV7-9 and TRBJ2-4, the complete variable domain is DTGVSQNPRHKITKRGQNVTFRCDPISEHNRLYWYRQTLGQGPEFLTYFQNEAQLEKSRLLSDRFSAERPKGSFSTLEIQRTEQGDSAMYLCASSSPARGGEGNIQYFGAGTRLSVL.

J is TRBJ1-5 and V is TRBV5-6; the D is unclear. Between the trimmed V and J ends, which lost 0 bases and 2 bases, there was a span of 12 bases. The CDR3 is 16 residues long. CDR1 is SGHDT, CDR2 YYEEEE, per germline. The CDR3 sequence is CASSLAGQNGNQPQHF. The CDR3 DNA sequence: TGTGCCAGCAGCTTGGCGGGTCAAAACGGCAATCAGCCCCAGCATTTT.

The chain links TRBV3-1 (or the pseudogene TRBV3-2) to TRBJ1-3; D uncertain. The CDR3 is 15 residues long. Germline CDR1 and CDR2: LGHDT and YNNKEL (reference sequence). Trimming stripped 4 bases from V and 0 bases from J, with 10 bases between. The DNA for the CDR3 is TGTGCCAGCAGCCGTCGAGGGATCTCTGGAAACACCATATATTTT. It is translated as CASSRRGISGNTIYF.

The chain couples TRBV5-1 to TRBJ1-1; maybe TRBD1 (6 bases). The germline V gene has CDR1 SGHRS and CDR2 YFSETQ. V was pared by 0 bases and J by 3 bases, with 12 bases between. CDR3 size: 15 residues. The CDR3 nucleotides are TGCGCCAGCAGCTTGGAACCAGGGGAGGACACTGAAGCTTTCTTT. It encodes CASSLEPGEDTEAFF.

The chain couples TRBV7-2 to TRBJ2-7; no definite D call. CDR1 SGHTA and CDR2 FQGNSA come from the germline V gene. The CDR3 consists of 13 residues. The V end lost 5 bases, the J end lost 7 bases, and 15 bases lay between the germline ends. The CDR3 here is CASSPRPDGEQYF. Written as DNA, the CDR3 is TGTGCCAGCAGCCCCAGACCTGACGGGGAGCAGTACTTC.

The V gene is TRBV20-1, the J gene TRBJ2-3, with TRBD1 matching over 7 bases. The CDR3 consists of 14 residues. Trimming at V came to 6 bases and at J to 1 base, leaving 7 bases not matched to a gene. Germline loops: CDR1 DFQATT, CDR2 SNEGSKA (reference sequence). The CDR3 protein is CSASGQEGTDTQYF. DNA of the CDR3: TGCAGTGCCAGTGGACAGGAGGGCACAGATACGCAGTATTTT.

The chain couples TRBV4-1 to TRBJ1-1, with 7 bases lining up with TRBD1. This CDR3 comprises 16 residues. The V segment lost 1 base and the J segment 4 bases; nucleotides outside the gene matches: 9. Per the germline V gene, CDR1 is MGHRA and CDR2 is YSYEKL. The CDR3 DNA reads TGCGCCAGCAGCCAAGGAAATAGGGGGCCCGGCACTGAAGCTTTCTTT. Translated: CASSQGNRGPGTEAFF.

V is TRBV2 and J is TRBJ2-4; TRBD1 matches 8 bases. This CDR3 comprises 15 residues. CDR1 and CDR2 from the germline V gene are SNHLY and FYNNEI. The ends lost 5 bases at V and 5 bases at J; junction bases unmatched: 8. The CDR3 DNA follows: TGTGCCAGCAGTTGGACAGGGCGAGGGGAAAACATTCAGTACTTC. Translated, it gives CASSWTGRGENIQYF. The entire variable domain, with the rest obtained from reference TRBV2 and TRBJ2-4, is as follows: EPEVTQTPSHQVTQMGQEVILRCVPISNHLYFYWYRQILGQKVEFLVSFYNNEISEKSEIFDDQFSVERPDGSNFTLKIRSTKLEDSAMYFCASSWTGRGENIQYFGAGTRLSVL.

V and J are TRBV11-3 and TRBJ2-7; D perhaps matches TRBD2 (5 bases). Per the germline V gene, CDR1 is SGHNT and CDR2 is YENEEA. Trimming pared 5 bases from V and 5 bases from J, leaving 10 bases between. CDR3 length: 12 residues. CDR3 nucleotide sequence: TGTGCCAGCAGCCGAGGGTCCCACGAGCAGTACTTC. Amino acids: CASSRGSHEQYF.

This chain joins TRBV7-2 and TRBJ1-3; D unclear. Germline CDR1 reads SGHTA; CDR2 reads FQGNSA. The CDR3 extends over 12 amino acids. Trimming stripped 6 bases from V and 2 bases from J, with 5 bases between. The CDR3 loop is CASRRTGNTIYF. The CDR3 DNA is TGTGCCAGCAGACGAACTGGAAACACCATATATTTT.

The CDR3 DNA follows: TGTGCCAGCAGTTTATACCCTAGCGGGGGAAGCAATGAGCAGTTCTTC. This codes for CASSLYPSGGSNEQFF. The chain recombines TRBV27 with TRBJ2-1; 10 nucleotides match TRBD2. The V segment lost 1 base and the J segment 6 bases; nucleotides outside the gene matches: 6. Germline loops: CDR1 MNHEY, CDR2 SMNVEV (reference sequence). This CDR3 comprises 16 residues.

This chain connects TRBV5-1 to TRBJ2-3, with 9 bases fitting TRBD2. Per the germline V gene, CDR1 is SGHRS and CDR2 is YFSETQ. There are 18 residues in the CDR3. After removal of 1 base from V and 3 bases from J, the junction contained 12 bases not matched to a gene. The CDR3 DNA sequence: TGCGCCAGCAGCTTGCTTGAGGCGGGAGGGTCCACGACAGATACGCAGTATTTT. This gives the protein CASSLLEAGGSTTDTQYF.

The V gene is TRBV2, the J gene TRBJ2-1; TRBD2 matches at 12 bases. Germline V gene sequence: CDR1 SNHLY, CDR2 FYNNEI. After removal of 6 bases from V and 8 bases from J, the junction contained 11 bases not matched to a gene. The CDR3 totals 16 residues. In DNA form, the CDR3 reads TGTGCCAGCAGCCCCGCGACTAGCGGGAGCGGCGATGAGCAGTTCTTC. Translation gives CASSPATSGSGDEQFF.

This chain links TRBV7-9 with TRBJ1-1; TRBD1 agrees at 9 bases. CDR1 and CDR2 (germline): SEHNR, FQNEAQ (reference sequence). The J segment lost 3 bases and the V segment lost 6 bases, leaving 2 bases of the junction unmatched. CDR3 length: 13 residues. This CDR3 reads CASRGQGDTEAFF. The DNA of the CDR3 is TGTGCCAGCAGGGGACAGGGTGACACTGAAGCTTTCTTT.

This chain connects TRBV7-3 to TRBJ2-3, with 14 bases aligning to TRBD2. The CDR3 totals 19 residues. V lost 3 bases and J lost 4; bases outside the gene matches: 12. Germline V CDR1 and CDR2: SGHTA, FQGTGA. The CDR3 DNA reads as TGTGCCAGCAGCTTTAGGCCGGGACTAGCGGGAGACCGTCCAGATACGCAGTATTTT. This codes for CASSFRPGLAGDRPDTQYF.

The rearrangement uses TRBV5-1 and TRBJ2-1, with 9 positions matching TRBD2. Trimming at V came to 2 bases and at J to 4 bases, leaving 10 bases not matched to a gene. Germline values: CDR1 SGHRS, CDR2 YFSETQ. This CDR3 is built from 17 residues. CDR3 region: CASSLSRLAGLYNEQFF. The CDR3 nucleotides are TGCGCCAGCAGCTTATCTCGGCTAGCGGGACTTTACAATGAGCAGTTCTTC.

The chain employs TRBV7-8 and TRBJ1-2, with TRBD1 matching 9 bases. V trimming: 4 bases; J trimming: 8 bases; junction bases outside the gene matches: 5. CDR3 length: 13 residues. CDR1 is SGHVS and CDR2 is FQNEAQ in the germline V gene. CDR3 residues: CASSSNTGGGYTF. The CDR3, as DNA: TGTGCCAGCAGCTCGAACACAGGGGGCGGCTACACCTTC.

This sequence joins TRBV11-2 and TRBJ2-7; TRBD1 might be the D (6 bases). This CDR3 has 18 residues. The germline CDR1 and CDR2 sequences are SGHAT and FQNNGV. Between the trimmed V and J ends, which lost 4 bases and 1 base, there was a span of 23 bases. The DNA of the CDR3 is TGTGCCAGCAGCTCCCGTATCCCCGGCAGGGGATTTTCCTACGAGCAGTACTTC. It encodes CASSSRIPGRGFSYEQYF.